This note documents a single T cell receptor beta chain sequence. The data stem from a study of blood T cell repertoires in COVID-19. In the authors' methods: Nucleated cell number was recorded as an estimate derived from reference gene primer amplification. The repertoire was sequenced with immunoSEQ multiplex PCR; TCRdb's copy has only in-frame clones and lacks some. Clone size and V and J calls were adopted from that table, with D and trimming inferred from the DNA. The sample includes 100,000 to 150,000 clones, 87% of them seen just once. Looked up from germline, CDR1 is LNHNV and CDR2 is YYDKDF (reference sequence). The CDR3 spans 13 residues. The ends were cut back, 3 bases at V and 4 bases at J, with 10 bases in the middle.

V is TRBV15 and J is TRBJ2-7, with a tentative D call TRBD1 (5 bases). This sequence originates from a man aged 50-59 years with active COVID-19. Sequencing input: peripheral blood. As DNA, the CDR3 is TGTGCCACCAGCAGGGGGCTTATGTACGAGCAGTACTTC. Its translation: CATSRGLMYEQYF.